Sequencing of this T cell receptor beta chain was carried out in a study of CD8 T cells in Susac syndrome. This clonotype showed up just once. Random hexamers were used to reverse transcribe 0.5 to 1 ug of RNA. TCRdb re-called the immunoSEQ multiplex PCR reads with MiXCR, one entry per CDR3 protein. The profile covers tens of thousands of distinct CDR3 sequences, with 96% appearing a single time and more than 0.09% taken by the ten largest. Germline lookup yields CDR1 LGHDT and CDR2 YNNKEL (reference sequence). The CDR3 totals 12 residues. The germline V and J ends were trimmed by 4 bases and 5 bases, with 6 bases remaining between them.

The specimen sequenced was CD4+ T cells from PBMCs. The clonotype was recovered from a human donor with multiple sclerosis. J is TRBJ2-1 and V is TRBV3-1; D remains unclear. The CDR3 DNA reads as TGTGCCAGCAGCCCCACTCACAATGAGCAGTTCTTC. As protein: CASSPTHNEQFF.